This T cell receptor beta chain was documented in a study of blood T cell repertoires in COVID-19. Study-level background: The study drew acute and convalescent COVID-19 samples from the United States, Italy and Spain. PBMCs, B-cell-depleted T cells, or T cells provided the cDNA or gDNA that made up the material.

In the study's own analysis: Amplifying reference gene primers gave estimates of nucleated cell counts. The method was immunoSEQ multiplex PCR; TCRdb's version includes in-frame clones alone and lacks a portion of them. V, J and clone size were drawn from that table, and D and trimming were deduced from the DNA. The table includes around 81,000 clones, approximately 80% detected once. This CDR3 is 16 amino acids long. After removal of 3 bases from V and 1 base from J, the junction contained 6 bases not matched to a gene. Germline-derived CDR1 and CDR2 are KGHDR and SFDVKD. The sample was peripheral blood. The receptor comes from a human donor in a cohort sampled during active COVID-19. This chain uses TRBV24-1 with TRBJ2-5; 8 nucleotides line up with TRBD1. CDR3 protein: CATSDRTGPIQETQYF. CDR3 nucleotides: TGTGCCACCAGTGATCGGACAGGGCCTATCCAAGAGACCCAGTACTTC.